One and the same sample provided the 31 T cell receptor beta chains below, sequenced in a study of T and B cells in COVID-19 patients. Each TRB amplification used 250-500 ng of genomic DNA from blood. TRB rearrangements were amplified by multiplex PCR with BIOMED2 TRB-A/B primers. TCRdb redid the calling of the multiplex PCR reads with MiXCR, one entry per CDR3 protein. Among 2,000 to 2,500 distinct CDR3 sequences, about 27% were seen once, and the ten largest hold under 70%. The sample was blood. These receptors were taken from a human donor with active COVID-19.

The chain carries TRBV29-1 and TRBJ2-2; no clear D. The CDR3 has 10 amino acids. V lost 4 bases, J lost 7 bases, and 4 bases lay in between. Germline-derived CDR1 and CDR2 are SQVTM and ANQGSEA. The CDR3 here is CSVGVGELFF. For the CDR3, the DNA is TGCAGCGTTGGGGTCGGGGAGCTGTTTTTT.

This chain connects TRBV6-2 or TRBV6-3 to TRBJ2-1; 10 bases line up with TRBD1. Trimming removed 5 bases from V and 6 bases from J; junction bases left unmatched: 7. The germline CDR1 and CDR2 sequences are MNHEY and SVGEGT. This CDR3 has 15 residues. This chain's CDR3 is CASSAGTGDVNEQFF. The DNA of the CDR3 is TGTGCCAGCAGTGCCGGGACAGGGGACGTCAATGAGCAGTTCTTC.

This clonotype ranks as medium-sized. The chain employs TRBV29-1 and TRBJ1-2; a possible D gene is TRBD1 (5 bases). The CDR3 is 11 amino acids. With 6 bases removed from V and 7 bases from J, the gap between germline ends came to 12 bases. Germline values: CDR1 SQVTM, CDR2 ANQGSEA. The CDR3 DNA reads as TGCAGCGTCGACGGGCAGGGTGGCTACACCTTC. This translates into CSVDGQGGYTF. The full variable domain, completed using reference TRBV29-1 and TRBJ1-2, is SAVISQKPSRDICQRGTSLTIQCQVDSQVTMMFWYRQQPGQSLTLIATANQGSEATYESGFVIDKFPISRPNLTFSTLTVSNMSPEDSSIYLCSVDGQGGYTFGSGTRLTVV.

Of note for this clonotype: This clone may be a read error of a much larger clone one base away. The chain joins TRBV6-5 to TRBJ1-4; 7 nucleotides align to TRBD1. There are 12 residues in the CDR3. CDR1 is MNHEY, CDR2 SVGAGI, per germline. V lost 5 bases and J lost 8; bases outside the gene matches: 2. The CDR3 sequence: CASSTGEEKLFF. CDR3 DNA sequence: TGTGCCAGCAGTACAGGGGAAGAAAAACTGTTTTTT.

This clonotype was recorded at least ten times. The CDR3: CASSRRTDTQYF. The CDR3 coding sequence is TGTGCCAGCAGTCGACGCACAGATACGCAGTATTTT. The V call is TRBV12-3 or TRBV12-4, the J call TRBJ2-3; D is uncertain. This CDR3 comprises 12 residues. V lost 5 bases to trimming and J lost 1 base, with 4 bases between them.

The chain links TRBV19 to TRBJ1-5; D not resolved. V was pared by 5 bases and J by 2 bases, with 19 bases between. Germline values: CDR1 LNHDA, CDR2 SQIVND (reference sequence). CDR3 length: 17 amino acids. The CDR3 spells CASSVGWNGPGNQPQHF. CDR3 in DNA: TGTGCCAGTAGTGTGGGTTGGAACGGTCCTGGCAATCAGCCCCAGCATTTT.

The chain links TRBV19 to TRBJ2-6; 12 bases align to TRBD2. Germline V gene sequence: CDR1 LNHDA, CDR2 SQIVND (reference sequence). Germline trimming cut 4 bases from V and 4 bases from J; bases unmatched to any gene: 5. The CDR3 has 17 residues. The CDR3 spells CASSRLAGVSGANVLTF. The CDR3 nucleotides are TGTGCCAGTAGTAGACTAGCGGGAGTCTCGGGGGCCAACGTCCTGACTTTC.

The chain is built from TRBV19 and TRBJ2-7; weak D call: TRBD1 (6 bases). The V end lost 8 bases, the J end lost 1 base, and 15 bases lay between the germline ends. Germline CDR1 and CDR2: LNHDA and SQIVND (reference sequence). This CDR3 spans 14 amino acids. The CDR3 nucleotides are TGTGCCAGTCAGGGGCCAGAGGGATCCTACGAGCAGTACTTC. It specifies CASQGPEGSYEQYF. Drawing the rest from reference TRBV19 and TRBJ2-7, the complete variable domain is DGGITQSPKYLFRKEGQNVTLSCEQNLNHDAMYWYRQDPGQGLRLIYYSQIVNDFQKGDIAEGYSVSREKKESFPLTVTSAQKNPTAFYLCASQGPEGSYEQYFGPGTRLTVT.

Sample share makes this clonotype medium-sized. J is TRBJ2-1 and V is TRBV29-1; 9 bases map to TRBD1. The CDR3 length is 15 residues. V was clipped by 4 bases and J by 7 bases; unmatched bases: 11. CDR1 and CDR2 from the germline V gene are SQVTM and ANQGSEA. The CDR3 DNA reads as TGCAGCGTTGGTCTAACCGGGACAGGGTGGAATGAGCAGTTCTTC. This sequence encodes CSVGLTGTGWNEQFF.

By sample fraction, this clonotype is medium-sized (0.01 to 0.1%). J is TRBJ1-6 and V is TRBV6-5; D might be TRBD1 (6 bases). Deletions cut 2 bases from V and 10 bases from J, with 12 bases between. Germline V gene lookup returns CDR1 MNHEY and CDR2 SVGAGI. The CDR3 consists of 14 residues. The CDR3 is CASSYEGERSPLHF. DNA of the CDR3: TGTGCCAGCAGTTACGAGGGGGAAAGATCACCCCTCCACTTT.

By its share, this clonotype is medium-sized (0.01 to 0.1%). The chain is built from TRBV6-2 or TRBV6-3 and TRBJ2-1; D is undetermined. V was cut by 5 bases and J by 7 bases, with 18 bases left in between. CDR1 is MNHEY and CDR2 is SVGEGT in the germline V gene. The CDR3 is made up of 15 amino acids. The CDR3 DNA sequence: TGTGCCAGCAGTACCCCGAAGTTGGCCCGTAATGAGCAGTTCTTC. This encodes CASSTPKLARNEQFF.

The chain couples TRBV29-1 to TRBJ2-7; D uncertain. The length of the CDR3 is 15 residues. In germline, CDR1 is SQVTM, CDR2 ANQGSEA. In nucleotides, the CDR3 is TGCAGTCAGTACGGCTCAGGAACATTCTCCTACGAGCAGTACTTC. Translated, it gives CSQYGSGTFSYEQYF.

This clonotype is classed as medium-sized. The chain employs TRBV6-5 and TRBJ2-1, with 12 bases aligning to TRBD2. Germline-derived CDR1 and CDR2 are MNHEY and SVGAGI. There are 17 residues in the CDR3. Unmatched junction bases numbered 2, after V lost 2 bases and J lost 0 bases. CDR3 in DNA: TGTGCCAGCAGTTACGCGACTAGCGGGAGCTCCTACAATGAGCAGTTCTTC. Translation gives CASSYATSGSSYNEQFF.

This clonotype was observed at least ten times. This chain joins TRBV29-1 and TRBJ1-1, with 8 bases fitting TRBD1. V lost 4 bases to trimming and J lost 7 bases; unmatched junction nucleotides: 5. Germline-derived CDR1 and CDR2 are SQVTM and ANQGSEA. The length of the CDR3 is 12 residues. The CDR3 DNA follows: TGCAGCGTTGTGACAGGGGTCGGTGAAGCTTTCTTT. Amino acid sequence: CSVVTGVGEAFF.

V is TRBV4-3 and J is TRBJ1-2; D call uncertain. With 0 bases removed from V and 3 bases from J, the gap between germline ends came to 11 bases. The CDR3 covers 15 residues. The germline V gene has CDR1 LGHNA and CDR2 YSLEER. The CDR3 here is CASSQEVSEHYGYTF. CDR3 DNA sequence: TGCGCCAGCAGCCAAGAAGTGTCGGAGCACTATGGCTACACCTTC.

The chain carries TRBV20-1 and TRBJ2-7; the D gene is possibly TRBD1 (6 bases). The V gene's germline CDR1 is DFQATT and CDR2 SNEGSKA (reference sequence). Between the trimmed V and J ends, which lost 5 bases and 5 bases, there was a span of 13 bases. The CDR3 runs 12 residues. CDR3 protein: CSALDSSHEQYF. DNA of the CDR3: TGCAGTGCTTTGGACAGCAGCCACGAGCAGTACTTC.

This clonotype was detected only a few times. The V and J genes are TRBV6-5 and TRBJ1-2; D is perhaps TRBD1 (6 bases). V lost 5 bases, J lost 8 bases, and 18 bases lay in between. The CDR3 runs 14 residues. Germline CDR1 MNHEY, CDR2 SVGAGI. For the CDR3, the DNA is TGTGCCAGCAGTCACGAGGGGGGCATCGGGGGCTACACCTTC. Its protein product is CASSHEGGIGGYTF.

This clonotype has only a few counts. DNA of the CDR3: TGTGCCAGCAGCTCCGACAGGGGAGGTCGCACCGGGGAGCTGTTTTTT. It yields the protein CASSSDRGGRTGELFF. The chain joins TRBV7-2 to TRBJ2-2; 8 bases agree with TRBD1. The CDR3 sequence is 16 residues long. V was clipped by 4 bases and J by 4 bases; unmatched bases: 8. CDR1 and CDR2 (germline): SGHTA, FQGNSA.

This clonotype is labeled as hyperexpanded (1% or more). V gene TRBV18 combines with J gene TRBJ2-3; TRBD2 matches at 7 bases. Germline loops: CDR1 KGHSH, CDR2 LQKENI. V dropped 6 bases and J dropped 2; count of bases not matched to a gene: 11. CDR3 length: 16 amino acids. The CDR3 loop reads CASSVRESGNTDTQYF. As DNA, the CDR3 is TGTGCCAGCTCCGTACGCGAGAGCGGGAACACAGATACGCAGTATTTT.

By share, this clonotype counts as medium-sized (0.01 to 0.1%). The V call is TRBV18, the J call TRBJ2-7, with unresolved D. Looked up from germline, CDR1 is KGHSH and CDR2 is LQKENI. CDR3 length: 14 amino acids. Deletions cut 1 base from V and 0 bases from J, with 7 bases between. The CDR3 sequence is CASSPRTDSYEQYF. In DNA, the CDR3 is TGTGCCAGCTCACCACGGACGGACTCCTACGAGCAGTACTTC.

This chain links TRBV20-1 with TRBJ2-7, with 7 bases lining up with TRBD2. CDR1 DFQATT and CDR2 SNEGSKA come from the germline V gene (reference sequence). V dropped 3 bases and J dropped 2; count of bases not matched to a gene: 10. This CDR3 comprises 15 residues. Here the CDR3 reads CSARGSGTTTYEQYF. The CDR3 DNA reads as TGCAGTGCTAGGGGGTCCGGGACTACGACCTACGAGCAGTACTTC.

This clonotype was observed a few times. This rearrangement joins TRBV7-2 to TRBJ2-2, with TRBD2 as a possible D gene (5 bases). This CDR3 comprises 16 residues. Trimming took off 5 bases at V and 1 base at J, with 14 bases between the two ends. The V gene's germline CDR1 is SGHTA and CDR2 FQGNSA. CDR3 sequence reads: CASSPRLRVNTGELFF. The CDR3 nucleotides read TGTGCCAGCAGCCCACGACTGAGGGTGAACACCGGGGAGCTGTTTTTT. The whole variable domain, remainder taken from reference TRBV7-2 and TRBJ2-2, is GAGVSQSPSNKVTEKGKDVELRCDPISGHTALYWYRQSLGQGLEFLIYFQGNSAPDKSGLPSDRFSAERTGGSVSTLTIQRTQQEDSAVYLCASSPRLRVNTGELFFGEGSRLTVL.

The genes are TRBV7-6 and TRBJ2-5, with D perhaps TRBD1 (5 bases). The CDR3 runs 14 residues. From germline, CDR1 is SGHVS and CDR2 FNYEAQ. V lost 1 base and J 7 bases, leaving 13 bases between the germline ends. The CDR3 nucleotides are TGTGCCAGCAGCTTAGAGTCTGGACAAAGGACCCAGTACTTC. Protein: CASSLESGQRTQYF.

Sample share makes this clonotype medium-sized. The V gene is TRBV19, the J gene TRBJ2-3; 12 nucleotides agree with TRBD1. The CDR3 runs to 13 residues. Germline lookup yields CDR1 LNHDA and CDR2 SQIVND (reference sequence). V trimming: 11 bases; J trimming: 4 bases; junction bases outside the gene matches: 4. The CDR3: CAGTGGAADTQYF. CDR3 bases: TGTGCCGGGACAGGGGGCGCCGCAGATACGCAGTATTTT.

The chain uses TRBV6-1 and TRBJ2-7, with 16 bases identical to TRBD2. The CDR3 runs 17 residues. Germline trimming cut 6 bases from V and 2 bases from J; bases unmatched to any gene: 7. Germline CDR1 reads MNHNS; CDR2 reads SASEGT. CDR3 DNA sequence: TGTGCCAGCAGGGGACTAGCGGGGGGGAAACGGACCTACGAGCAGTACTTC. Translated, it gives CASRGLAGGKRTYEQYF.

This clonotype counts as medium-sized. This chain links TRBV12-3 or TRBV12-4 with TRBJ2-2; D is uncertain. The V end was cut by 0 bases, the J end by 6 bases, with 11 bases between. This CDR3 is built from 15 residues. The CDR3, as DNA: TGTGCCAGCAGTTTAGCGGCCCTCAGGTCCGGGGAGCTGTTTTTT. Encoded protein: CASSLAALRSGELFF.

This chain links TRBV27 with TRBJ1-1; D gene ambiguous. The CDR3 contains 14 residues. V was trimmed by 5 bases and J by 0 bases, leaving 10 bases between them. The germline V gene has CDR1 MNHEY and CDR2 SMNVEV (reference sequence). DNA for the CDR3: TGTGCCAGCAGTCCTCACACCATGAACACTGAAGCTTTCTTT. Encoded protein: CASSPHTMNTEAFF.

This clonotype was counted between two and nine times. V is TRBV7-9 and J is TRBJ2-2; TRBD2 matches at 8 bases. V lost 1 base to trimming and J lost 4 bases; unmatched junction nucleotides: 2. The germline V gene encodes CDR1 SEHNR and CDR2 FQNEAQ (reference sequence). There are 15 residues in the CDR3. CDR3 amino acids: CASSLELAVTGELFF. CDR3 DNA sequence: TGTGCCAGCAGCTTAGAACTAGCGGTCACCGGGGAGCTGTTTTTT.

This chain links TRBV7-9 with TRBJ1-1; weak D call: TRBD1 (6 bases). Trimming left V 1 base short and J 0 bases short, with 12 bases between. CDR1 is SEHNR, CDR2 FQNEAQ, per germline (reference sequence). This CDR3 has 16 amino acids. This CDR3 is CASSLEGGGLNTEAFF. DNA for the CDR3: TGTGCCAGCAGCTTAGAGGGGGGGGGCTTGAACACTGAAGCTTTCTTT.

This clonotype turned up a few times. V is TRBV6-5 and J is TRBJ2-2; 8 nucleotides agree with TRBD2. The CDR3 is 17 amino acids. Germline V CDR1 and CDR2: MNHEY, SVGAGI. The ends lost 1 base at V and 5 bases at J; junction bases unmatched: 9. CDR3 sequence: CASSYFTGTRRTGELFF. CDR3 nucleotide sequence: TGTGCCAGCAGTTACTTTACCGGGACTAGAAGGACCGGGGAGCTGTTTTTT.

This chain connects TRBV19 to TRBJ2-2; TRBD2 aligns across 13 bases. The CDR3 runs to 18 residues. Germline V CDR1 and CDR2: LNHDA, SQIVND (reference sequence). The trim removed 0 bases at V and 4 bases at J, leaving 5 bases unmatched. The CDR3 coding sequence is TGTGCCAGTAGTATAGAGGGACTAGCGGGAAAGGGCACCGGGGAGCTGTTTTTT. Amino acid sequence: CASSIEGLAGKGTGELFF.